The present entry profiles one TCR beta chain with its context. This clone came up once. Its specific antigen is unknown. Within one base of it there is no much larger clone, and no base qualities were kept. TCRbeta CDR3 regions were amplified from genomic DNA using the immunoSEQ Assay, a bias-controlled multiplex PCR. The study's own analysis went as follows. The number of nucleated cells in each sample was estimated from the amplification of reference gene primers within the assay. Sequence reads were collapsed and filtered to measure the absolute abundance of every unique TCRbeta CDR3 rearrangement. Productive Simpson clonality was computed per sample as the square root of Simpson's diversity index over productive rearrangements. TCRdb took this table from immuneACCESS and kept in-frame rearrangements with V and J called. Such tables lack part of the clones; where checked against another copy, unresolved V genes explain under half of the gap, and the rest is unexplained. The V and J calls and clone size were taken over from that table, and D and trimming were inferred from the DNA. The sample table contains about 92,000 clones; only one count was recorded for roughly 76% of them. Roughly 15% of the sample is in the top ten clones.

The collaborating institutions used their own protocols to collect whole blood in K2EDTA tubes. For TCRbeta analysis, collaborators shipped samples as frozen whole blood, isolated PBMCs, or DNA extracted from either of those sample types. The sample belongs to a study of blood T cell repertoires in COVID-19 (dated by TCRdb to 2019 to 2021). As for the study more broadly: Collaborator samples came from the United States, Italy and Spain and covered acute and convalescent phases of COVID-19. The prospective study material was composed of cDNA or gDNA derived from T cells, B-cell-depleted T cells, or PBMCs. Deeply sampled blood TCRbeta repertoires from subjects exposed to, actively infected with, or recovered from COVID-19 were included in the dataset. The repertoires were released in a freely available public database meant as a resource for research on the immune response to SARS-CoV-2. Samples were obtained from the ongoing ImmuneRACE study (first 160 participants) and from over a thousand subjects provided by 6 global collaborators. Nearly every sample came with metadata listing a de-identified subject ID, COVID-19 status, age in years and sex. HLA class I and class II types, where available, came from metadata supplied by the sample provider rather than from assay-based typing.

On the study overall, not on this receptor specifically: The quantity of clinical and demographic metadata differed by source and by participant and was supplied without curation.

The CDR3 numbers 14 residues from cysteine through phenylalanine. The entry retains the CDR3 DNA only, 42 bases that are in frame from base 1. Clipping removes 5 bases from V and 5 bases from J, with 6 as the unmatched junction base count. The CDR1 and CDR2 encoded by the germline V gene (reference sequence) are MNHEY and SMNVEV. This clonotype was obtained from a woman at least 80 years old with active or convalescent COVID-19. Sequencing used peripheral blood. In this chain, TRBV27 is recombined with TRBJ2-5; 9 central bases correspond to TRBD1. The DNA is as follows: TGTGCCAGCAGTCAGGACAGGGGCCTGGAGACCCAGTACTTC. Translated, it reads CASSQDRGLETQYF.